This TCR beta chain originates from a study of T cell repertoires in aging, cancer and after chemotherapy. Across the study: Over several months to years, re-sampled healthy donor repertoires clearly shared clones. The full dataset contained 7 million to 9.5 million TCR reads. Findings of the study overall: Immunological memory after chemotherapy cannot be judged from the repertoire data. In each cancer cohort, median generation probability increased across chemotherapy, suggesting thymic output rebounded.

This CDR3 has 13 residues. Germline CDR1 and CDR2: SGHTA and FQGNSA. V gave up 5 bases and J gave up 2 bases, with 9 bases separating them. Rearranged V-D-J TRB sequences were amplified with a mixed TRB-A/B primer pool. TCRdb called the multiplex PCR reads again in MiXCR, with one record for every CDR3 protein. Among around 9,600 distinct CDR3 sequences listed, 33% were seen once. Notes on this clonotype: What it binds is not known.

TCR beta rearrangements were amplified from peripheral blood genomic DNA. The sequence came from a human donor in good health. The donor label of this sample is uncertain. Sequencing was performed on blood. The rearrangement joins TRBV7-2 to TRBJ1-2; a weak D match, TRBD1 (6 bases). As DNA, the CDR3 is TGTGCCAGCAGCCCCGACAGGAACTATGGCTACACCTTC. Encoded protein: CASSPDRNYGYTF.